Sequencing of this T cell receptor (beta chain) was carried out in a study of shared clonotypes between healthy human individuals. The assay was immunoSEQ multiplex PCR, and TCRdb's table has in-frame clones only and misses some. The sample has roughly 2,000,000 clones; about 93% are singletons. As defined, naive CD8 cells were CD45RO-negative and positively selected for CCR7, with terminally differentiated effector memory CD45RA+ cells excluded. Per germline, CDR1 MNHEY and CDR2 SMNVEV (reference sequence). Losses at the gene ends were 5 bases for V and 4 bases for J; bases not matched to a gene: 13. CDR3 length equals 16 residues.

The chain combines TRBV27 with TRBJ2-5, with TRBD1 matching 7 bases. The sequence was obtained from a man in his late teens or twenties in good health. Some clones in this sample may be carry-over from other donors' samples. Sequenced material: naive CD8+ T cells from PBMCs. In DNA form, the CDR3 reads TGTGCCAGCAGTCCGAACCGGGGACAGTTAGTAGAGACCCAGTACTTC. Translation: CASSPNRGQLVETQYF.